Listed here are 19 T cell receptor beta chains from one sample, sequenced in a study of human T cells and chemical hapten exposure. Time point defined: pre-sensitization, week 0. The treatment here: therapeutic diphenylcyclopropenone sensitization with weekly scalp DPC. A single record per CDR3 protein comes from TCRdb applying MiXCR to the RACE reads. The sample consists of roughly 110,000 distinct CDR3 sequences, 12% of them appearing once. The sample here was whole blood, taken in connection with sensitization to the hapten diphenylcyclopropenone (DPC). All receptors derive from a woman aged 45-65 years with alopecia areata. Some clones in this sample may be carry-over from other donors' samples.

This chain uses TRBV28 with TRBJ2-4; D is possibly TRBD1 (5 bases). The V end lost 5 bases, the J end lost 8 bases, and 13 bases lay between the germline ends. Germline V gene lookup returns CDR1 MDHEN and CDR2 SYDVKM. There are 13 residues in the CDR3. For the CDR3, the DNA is TGTGCCAGCAGTCGGACACGATTGGACATTCAGTACTTC. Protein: CASSRTRLDIQYF.

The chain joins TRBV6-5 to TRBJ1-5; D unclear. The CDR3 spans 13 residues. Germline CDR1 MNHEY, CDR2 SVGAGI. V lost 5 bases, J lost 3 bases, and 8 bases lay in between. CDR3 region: CASSLRFNQPQHF. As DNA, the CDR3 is TGTGCCAGCAGTCTACGTTTCAATCAGCCCCAGCATTTT.

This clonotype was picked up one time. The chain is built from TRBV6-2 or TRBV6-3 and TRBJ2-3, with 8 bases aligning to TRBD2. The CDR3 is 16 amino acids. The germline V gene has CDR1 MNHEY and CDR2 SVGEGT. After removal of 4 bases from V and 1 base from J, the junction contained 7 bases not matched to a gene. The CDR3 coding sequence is TGTGCCAGCAGTTGCGACGCGGGGGGCCGCACAGATACGCAGTATTTT. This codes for CASSCDAGGRTDTQYF.

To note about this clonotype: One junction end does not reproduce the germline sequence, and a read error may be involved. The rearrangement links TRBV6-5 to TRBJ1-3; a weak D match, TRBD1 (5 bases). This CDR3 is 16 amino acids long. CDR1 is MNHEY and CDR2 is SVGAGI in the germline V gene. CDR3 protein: CASSYSRGVSENTIYF. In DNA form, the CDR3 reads TGTGCCAGCAGTTACTCTAGGGGAGTCTCTGAAAACACCATATATTTT.

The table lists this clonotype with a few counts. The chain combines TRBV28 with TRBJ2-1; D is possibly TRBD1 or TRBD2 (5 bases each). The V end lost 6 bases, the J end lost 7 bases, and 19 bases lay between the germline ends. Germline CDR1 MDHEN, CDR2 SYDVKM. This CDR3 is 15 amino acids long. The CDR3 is CASSRTRDGMNEQFF. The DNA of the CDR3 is TGTGCCAGCAGCCGCACCCGGGACGGTATGAATGAGCAGTTCTTC.

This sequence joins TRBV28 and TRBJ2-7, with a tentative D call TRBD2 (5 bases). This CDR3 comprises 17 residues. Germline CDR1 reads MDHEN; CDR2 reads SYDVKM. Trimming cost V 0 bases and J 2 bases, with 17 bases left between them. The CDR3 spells CASSLWYRLAATYEQYF. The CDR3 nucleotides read TGTGCCAGCAGTTTATGGTATCGGCTAGCTGCTACCTACGAGCAGTACTTC.

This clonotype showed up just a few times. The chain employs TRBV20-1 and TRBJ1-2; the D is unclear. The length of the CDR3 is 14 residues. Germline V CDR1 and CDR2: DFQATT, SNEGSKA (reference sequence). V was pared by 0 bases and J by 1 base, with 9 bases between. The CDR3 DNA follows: TGCAGTGCTAGAGACCCAGAGATTAACTATGGCTACACCTTC. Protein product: CSARDPEINYGYTF.

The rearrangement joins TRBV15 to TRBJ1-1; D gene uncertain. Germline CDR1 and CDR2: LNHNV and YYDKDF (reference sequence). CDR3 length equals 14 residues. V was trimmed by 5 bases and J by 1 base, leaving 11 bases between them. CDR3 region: CATSVRLGNTEAFF. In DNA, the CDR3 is TGTGCCACCAGCGTCCGACTGGGGAACACTGAAGCTTTCTTT. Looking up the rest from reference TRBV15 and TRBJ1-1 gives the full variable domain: DAMVIQNPRYQVTQFGKPVTLSCSQTLNHNVMYWYQQKSSQAPKLLFHYYDKDFNNEADTPDNFQSRRPNTSFCFLDIRSPGLGDTAMYLCATSVRLGNTEAFFGQGTRLTVV.

This chain's CDR3 is CASSFEGANTEAFF. The CDR3 DNA sequence: TGTGCCAGCAGTTTTGAGGGAGCTAACACTGAAGCTTTCTTT. V usage is TRBV12-3 or TRBV12-4 and J usage is TRBJ1-1; D not certain. The V end was cut by 3 bases, the J end by 2 bases, with 10 bases between. This CDR3 region has 14 residues.

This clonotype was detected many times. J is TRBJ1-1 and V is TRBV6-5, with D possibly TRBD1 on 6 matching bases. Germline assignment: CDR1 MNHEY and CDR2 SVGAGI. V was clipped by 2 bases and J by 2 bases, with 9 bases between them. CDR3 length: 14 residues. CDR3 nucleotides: TGTGCCAGCAGTTACGCAGGGGTAAACACTGAAGCTTTCTTT. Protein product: CASSYAGVNTEAFF.

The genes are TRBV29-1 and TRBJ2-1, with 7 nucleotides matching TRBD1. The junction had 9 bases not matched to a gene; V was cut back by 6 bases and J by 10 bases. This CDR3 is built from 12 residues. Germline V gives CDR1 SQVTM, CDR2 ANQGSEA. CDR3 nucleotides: TGCAGCGTCGTCCTACCGGGACAGGAGCAGTTCTTC. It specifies CSVVLPGQEQFF.

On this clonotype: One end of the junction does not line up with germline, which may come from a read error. CDR3 sequence reads: CASTQGGAETQYF. The CDR3 region has the DNA TGTGCCAGCACCCAAGGGGGGGCAGAGACCCAGTACTTC. The chain carries TRBV3-1 and TRBJ2-5; weak D call: TRBD2 (7 bases). The germline V gene encodes CDR1 LGHDT and CDR2 YNNKEL (reference sequence). The CDR3 runs to 13 residues.

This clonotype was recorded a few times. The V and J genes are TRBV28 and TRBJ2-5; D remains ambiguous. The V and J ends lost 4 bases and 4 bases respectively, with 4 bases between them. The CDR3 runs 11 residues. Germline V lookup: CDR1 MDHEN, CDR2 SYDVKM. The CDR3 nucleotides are TGTGCCAGCAGTTGGTTAGAGACCCAGTACTTC. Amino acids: CASSWLETQYF.

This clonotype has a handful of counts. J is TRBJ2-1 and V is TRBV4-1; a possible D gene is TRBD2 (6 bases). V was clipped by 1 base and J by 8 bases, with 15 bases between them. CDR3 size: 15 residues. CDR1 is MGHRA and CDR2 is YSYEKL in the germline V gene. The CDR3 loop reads CASSQVIETSYEQFF. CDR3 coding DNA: TGCGCCAGCAGCCAAGTAATCGAGACTAGTTATGAGCAGTTCTTC.

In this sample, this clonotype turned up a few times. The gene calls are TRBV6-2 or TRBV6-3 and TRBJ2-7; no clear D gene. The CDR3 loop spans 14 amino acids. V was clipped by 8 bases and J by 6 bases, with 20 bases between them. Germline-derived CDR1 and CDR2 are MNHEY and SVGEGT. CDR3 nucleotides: TGTGCCAGCGGGAATGGGCTCCTCTGGGGCGAGCAGTACTTC. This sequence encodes CASGNGLLWGEQYF.

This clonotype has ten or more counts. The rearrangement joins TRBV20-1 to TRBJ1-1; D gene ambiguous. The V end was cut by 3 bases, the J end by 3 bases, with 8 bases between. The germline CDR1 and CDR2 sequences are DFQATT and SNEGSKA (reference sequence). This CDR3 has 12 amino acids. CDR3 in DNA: TGCAGTGCTAGTAAAGATTACACTGAAGCTTTCTTT. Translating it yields CSASKDYTEAFF.

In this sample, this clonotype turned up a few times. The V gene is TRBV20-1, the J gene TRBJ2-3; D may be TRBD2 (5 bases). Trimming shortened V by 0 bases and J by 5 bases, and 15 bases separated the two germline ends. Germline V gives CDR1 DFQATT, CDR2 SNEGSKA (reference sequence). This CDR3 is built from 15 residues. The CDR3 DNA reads TGCAGTGCTAGAGACTACGCGGAGGTGAGAGATACGCAGTATTTT. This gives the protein CSARDYAEVRDTQYF.

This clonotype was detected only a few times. The CDR3 nucleotides are TGTGCCAGCAGTTTATACGTAACAGGGGCAGAGACCCAGTACTTC. This gives the protein CASSLYVTGAETQYF. The chain has TRBV28 and TRBJ2-5; 7 bases line up with TRBD1. V gave up 1 base and J gave up 4 bases; unmatched junction bases: 6. CDR1 MDHEN and CDR2 SYDVKM come from the germline V gene. This CDR3 contains 15 residues.

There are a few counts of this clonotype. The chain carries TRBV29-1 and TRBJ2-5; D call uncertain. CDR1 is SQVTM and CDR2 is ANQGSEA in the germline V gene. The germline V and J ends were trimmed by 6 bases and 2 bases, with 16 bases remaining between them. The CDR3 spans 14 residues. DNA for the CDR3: TGCAGCGTGAGAGGACGGCAGAAACAAGAGACCCAGTACTTC. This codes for CSVRGRQKQETQYF.